These 2 T cell receptor beta chains came from one sample sequenced in a study of CD8 T cells in Susac syndrome. Random hexamers were used to reverse transcribe an amount of about 0.5 to 1 ug RNA. TCRdb redid the calling of the immunoSEQ multiplex PCR reads with MiXCR, one entry per CDR3 protein. Of over 130,000 distinct CDR3 sequences in the sample, 95% were seen once. Sequenced material: CD4+ T cells from PBMCs. All receptors derive from a human donor with Susac syndrome.

This clonotype appeared a single time. V is TRBV9 and J is TRBJ1-3; D is perhaps TRBD1 (5 bases). CDR3 size: 14 residues. V dropped 0 bases and J dropped 4 bases, with 8 bases sitting between them. Germline V gene lookup returns CDR1 SGDLS and CDR2 YYNGEE. The CDR3: CASSVGTRGNTIYF. DNA for the CDR3: TGTGCCAGCAGCGTAGGGACAAGGGGAAACACCATATATTTT.

V and J are TRBV5-1 and TRBJ2-7; 13 nucleotides line up with TRBD2. V trimming: 4 bases; J trimming: 2 bases; junction bases outside the gene matches: 6. CDR3 length equals 16 residues. From germline, CDR1 is SGHRS and CDR2 YFSETQ. CDR3 bases: TGCGCCAGCAGCCCGACGGGACTAGCGGGAACCTACGAGCAGTACTTC. It yields the protein CASSPTGLAGTYEQYF.